The TCR beta chain described here comes from a study of spatial heterogeneity in lung cancer. Study in general: Within raw reads, each unique TCR and UMI combination appeared on average more than ten times.

Time point meaning: sample taken at primary tumor resection. The study sequenced unsorted whole RNA from tumor, nontumor lung or frozen PBMC. Donors were about 70 untreated early-stage non-small cell lung cancer patients. The study, taken as a whole, reports: The study found ubiquitous expanded tumor TCRs in blood more at resection than follow-up.

Each TCR cDNA molecule carried a unique molecular identifier. Each CDR3 protein is one row after TCRdb ran MiXCR on the 5' RACE reads. Among tens of thousands of distinct CDR3 sequences listed, less than 5.5% were seen once. This clonotype was picked up many times. Its specificity is unknown. CDR1 and CDR2 (germline): SGHTA, FQGTGA. The CDR3 spans 13 residues. V lost 2 bases and J 9 bases, leaving 11 bases between the germline ends. The genes are TRBV7-3 and TRBJ2-1, with D perhaps TRBD1 or TRBD2 (5 bases each). The clonotype originates from a female donor with early-stage non-small cell lung cancer. The sequenced sample was PBMCs, obtained at surgery. This CDR3 is CASSLSHGGEQFF. The CDR3 region has the DNA TGTGCCAGCAGCTTATCCCATGGGGGTGAGCAGTTCTTC.